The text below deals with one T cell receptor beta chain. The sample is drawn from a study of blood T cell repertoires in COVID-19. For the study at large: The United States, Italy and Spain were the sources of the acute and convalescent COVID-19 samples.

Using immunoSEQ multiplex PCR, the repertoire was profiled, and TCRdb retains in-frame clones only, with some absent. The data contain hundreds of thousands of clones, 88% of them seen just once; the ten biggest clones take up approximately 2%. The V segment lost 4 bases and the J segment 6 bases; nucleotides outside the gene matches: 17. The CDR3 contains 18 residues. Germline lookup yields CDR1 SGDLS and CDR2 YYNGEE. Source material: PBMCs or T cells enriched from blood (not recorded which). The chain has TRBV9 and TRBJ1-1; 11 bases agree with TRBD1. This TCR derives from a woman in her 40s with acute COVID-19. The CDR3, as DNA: TGTGCCAGCAGCCGATCAAGGACAGGGGGCCAGTTTGGGGCTGAAGCTTTCTTT. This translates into CASSRSRTGGQFGAEAFF.